The 25 T cell receptor beta chains listed next were all sequenced from one sample in a study of shared clonotypes between healthy human individuals. Some clones are missing from TCRdb's copy, which holds only in-frame ones; the method was immunoSEQ multiplex PCR. Of about 1.5 million clones listed, around 95% are singletons. Material: naive CD4+ T cells sorted from blood. Subset reported: CD45RA+ positively selected. The receptors derive from a man aged 25-45 years in good health.

This chain connects TRBV2 to TRBJ2-3, with 8 positions matching TRBD1. With V trimmed by 6 bases and J by 1 base, 6 bases remained unmatched. CDR1 and CDR2 from the germline V gene are SNHLY and FYNNEI. This CDR3 contains 15 residues. Written as DNA, the CDR3 is TGTGCCAGCAGAGATCCGGGACAGGGCACAGATACGCAGTATTTT. Amino acids: CASRDPGQGTDTQYF.

This rearrangement joins TRBV6-5 to TRBJ1-4; the D gene is possibly TRBD1 (5 bases). CDR1 is MNHEY, CDR2 SVGAGI, per germline. The CDR3 has 15 amino acids. Deletions cut 6 bases from V and 6 bases from J, with 17 bases between. CDR3 loop: CASRLRGLGDEKLFF. CDR3 nucleotides: TGTGCCAGCAGACTCCGAGGCCTGGGGGATGAAAAACTGTTTTTT.

CDR3 nucleotide sequence: TGTGCCAGCAGCCCCGGTGGTAGGACTAGCGGTCTTCAATCCCATACGCAGTATTTT. Protein product: CASSPGGRTSGLQSHTQYF. The gene calls are TRBV12-1 and TRBJ2-3; the table assigns TRBD2, which was not confirmed against the DNA. TRBV12-1 is assigned pseudogene status. The length of the CDR3 is 19 residues.

The rearrangement joins TRBV5-4 to TRBJ1-2; 8 nucleotides line up with TRBD1. V gave up 0 bases and J gave up 4 bases; unmatched junction bases: 11. The germline V gene has CDR1 SGHNT and CDR2 YYREEE (reference sequence). The CDR3 has 17 residues. The CDR3 DNA sequence: TGTGCCAGCAGCTTGGCCTTGACAGGGGATCTCGGCTATGGCTACACCTTC. Translating it yields CASSLALTGDLGYGYTF. The full variable domain, with the rest looked up from reference TRBV5-4 and TRBJ1-2, is ETGVTQSPTHLIKTRGQQVTLRCSSQSGHNTVSWYQQALGQGPQFIFQYYREEENGRGNFPPRFSGLQFPNYSSELNVNALELDDSALYLCASSLALTGDLGYGYTFGSGTRLTVV.

This sequence joins TRBV5-1 and TRBJ1-3; D is ambiguous. Germline CDR1 SGHRS, CDR2 YFSETQ. CDR3 length: 15 amino acids. Trimming cost V 4 bases and J 0 bases, with 11 bases left between them. CDR3 DNA sequence: TGCGCCAGCAGCCCAGATCTACCCTCTGGAAACACCATATATTTT. Amino acid sequence: CASSPDLPSGNTIYF.

The chain combines TRBV27 with TRBJ1-5, with a weak D call TRBD1 (6 bases). Trimming stripped 7 bases from V and 6 bases from J, with 7 bases between. Looked up from germline, CDR1 is MNHEY and CDR2 is SMNVEV (reference sequence). The CDR3 contains 11 residues. As DNA, the CDR3 is TGTGCCAGCAAGGGGGGTCAGCCCCAGCATTTT. This translates into CASKGGQPQHF.

The rearrangement uses TRBV19 and TRBJ2-7; TRBD2 matches 14 bases. Trimming cost V 1 base and J 6 bases; bases outside gene matches: 5. The CDR3 is 16 amino acids. Germline lookup yields CDR1 LNHDA and CDR2 SQIVND (reference sequence). This chain's CDR3 is CASSIGGTSGRLEQYF. CDR3 sequence (DNA): TGTGCCAGTAGTATAGGAGGGACTAGCGGGAGACTCGAGCAGTACTTC. Based on the CDR3 plus reference TRBV19 and TRBJ2-7, the full variable domain is DGGITQSPKYLFRKEGQNVTLSCEQNLNHDAMYWYRQDPGQGLRLIYYSQIVNDFQKGDIAEGYSVSREKKESFPLTVTSAQKNPTAFYLCASSIGGTSGRLEQYFGPGTRLTVT.

Concerning this clone itself: The same CDR3 is also encoded by other DNA sequences in this sample. The chain couples TRBV5-1 to TRBJ2-1; 11 bases agree with TRBD2. This CDR3 region has 15 residues. V lost 4 bases, J lost 4 bases, and 4 bases stayed unmatched. CDR1 is SGHRS, CDR2 YFSETQ, per germline. The CDR3 loop is CASSLGTSGYNEQFF. CDR3 sequence (DNA): TGCGCCAGCAGCCTCGGGACTAGCGGATACAATGAGCAGTTCTTC. Looking up the rest from reference TRBV5-1 and TRBJ2-1 gives the full variable domain: KAGVTQTPRYLIKTRGQQVTLSCSPISGHRSVSWYQQTPGQGLQFLFEYFSETQRNKGNFPGRFSGRQFSNSRSEMNVSTLELGDSALYLCASSLGTSGYNEQFFGPGTRLTVL.

The J gene is TRBJ2-7, the V gene TRBV5-8, with D unresolved. The germline V gene has CDR1 SGHTS and CDR2 YDEGEE. V lost 4 bases and J lost 2, with 13 bases in between. This CDR3 contains 14 residues. The CDR3 reads CASSTGFGPYEQYF. The CDR3 DNA is TGTGCCAGCAGCACCGGGTTCGGACCCTACGAGCAGTACTTC.

The V call is TRBV11-3, the J call TRBJ2-1; D might be TRBD1 (6 bases). V shed 6 bases and J shed 7 bases, with 22 bases lying between them. The length of the CDR3 is 16 residues. Germline lookup yields CDR1 SGHNT and CDR2 YENEEA. The CDR3 protein is CASSSRGSGHSNEQFF. The CDR3 DNA follows: TGTGCCAGCAGTTCCAGGGGTTCTGGTCATTCGAATGAGCAGTTCTTC. Full variable domain (remainder filled in from reference TRBV11-3 and TRBJ2-1): EAGVVQSPRYKIIEKKQPVAFWCNPISGHNTLYWYLQNLGQGPELLIRYENEEAVDDSQLPKDRFSAERLKGVDSTLKIQPAELGDSAVYLCASSSRGSGHSNEQFFGPGTRLTVL.

The chain couples TRBV27 to TRBJ2-3; D remains ambiguous. Germline CDR1 is MNHEY and CDR2 is SMNVEV (reference sequence). V lost 3 bases and J 3 bases, leaving 7 bases between the germline ends. The length of the CDR3 is 13 residues. Here the CDR3 reads CASSFKPTDTQYF. CDR3 in DNA: TGTGCCAGCAGTTTCAAGCCTACAGATACGCAGTATTTT.

The chain employs TRBV9 and TRBJ2-2, with D perhaps matching TRBD1 or TRBD2 (5 bases each). The CDR3 spans 16 residues. Germline V gene data show CDR1 as SGDLS and CDR2 as YYNGEE. The V and J ends lost 4 bases and 0 bases respectively, with 13 bases between them. CDR3 in DNA: TGTGCCAGCAGCCCATTTGGGACCACGAACACCGGGGAGCTGTTTTTT. Translated, it gives CASSPFGTTNTGELFF.

The gene calls are TRBV19 and TRBJ1-2; D ambiguous. The CDR3 has 13 residues. Per germline, CDR1 LNHDA and CDR2 SQIVND (reference sequence). Trimming shortened V by 6 bases and J by 3 bases, and 11 bases separated the two germline ends. As DNA, the CDR3 is TGTGCCAGTAGACCCCGTTCGGACTATGGCTACACCTTC. It yields the protein CASRPRSDYGYTF. Full variable domain (outside the CDR3, taken from reference TRBV19 and TRBJ1-2): DGGITQSPKYLFRKEGQNVTLSCEQNLNHDAMYWYRQDPGQGLRLIYYSQIVNDFQKGDIAEGYSVSREKKESFPLTVTSAQKNPTAFYLCASRPRSDYGYTFGSGTRLTVV.

This chain uses TRBV19 with TRBJ1-5; 9 nucleotides match TRBD1. Germline V gives CDR1 LNHDA, CDR2 SQIVND (reference sequence). With 1 base clipped from V and 4 bases from J, the junction kept 20 bases outside the gene matches. CDR3 size: 21 residues. CDR3 DNA: TGTGCCAGTAGTATAGGGGGGACAGGGTGGGAGGCAAACCCTGCTAATCAGCCCCAGCATTTT. Translated: CASSIGGTGWEANPANQPQHF.

This clone was picked up one time. The rearrangement uses TRBV14 and TRBJ1-1; unclear D gene. V lost 4 bases and J lost 6, with 18 bases in between. The CDR3 runs 15 residues. The germline gives CDR1 SGHDN, CDR2 FVKESK. The CDR3 coding sequence is TGTGCCAGCAGCCCCCTAGGAGGGAATAGGCCTGAAGCTTTCTTT. This gives the protein CASSPLGGNRPEAFF.

The chain couples TRBV7-2 to TRBJ2-7; the match to TRBD2 covers 11 bases. There are 16 residues in the CDR3. Germline CDR1 and CDR2: SGHTA and FQGNSA. V lost 1 base to trimming and J lost 2 bases; unmatched junction nucleotides: 4. CDR3 sequence reads: CASSLVTSGRPYEQYF. The CDR3 DNA is TGTGCCAGCAGCTTAGTTACTAGCGGGAGACCCTACGAGCAGTACTTC.

The chain employs TRBV28 and TRBJ2-7, with a possible D match to TRBD1 (5 bases). Trimming pared 6 bases from V and 1 base from J, leaving 16 bases between. CDR1 is MDHEN, CDR2 SYDVKM, per germline. The CDR3 spans 15 residues. CDR3 residues: CASRHPGQGSYEQYF. The CDR3 region has the DNA TGTGCCAGCAGACACCCTGGGCAGGGATCCTACGAGCAGTACTTC.

For this clone: Other DNA sequences in this specimen translate into the identical CDR3. This chain connects TRBV19 to TRBJ2-7, with 8 bases matching TRBD1. This CDR3 has 14 amino acids. Germline V gene sequence: CDR1 LNHDA, CDR2 SQIVND (reference sequence). The V gene end was trimmed by 9 bases and the J gene end by 0 bases; junction bases not matched to a gene: 7. CDR3 bases: TGTGCCAGCAGAGACAGGGGTTCCTCCTACGAGCAGTACTTC. It is translated as CASRDRGSSYEQYF.

The CDR3 loop is CASSLEQGSVQYF. DNA for the CDR3: TGTGCCAGCAGCTTGGAACAGGGGAGTGTGCAGTATTTT. The rearrangement joins TRBV5-4 to TRBJ2-3; TRBD1 matches at 7 bases. J was trimmed by 11 bases and V by 0 bases; bases with no gene match: 6. Germline V gene sequence: CDR1 SGHNT, CDR2 YYREEE (reference sequence). This CDR3 has 13 amino acids.

This rearrangement joins TRBV7-2 to TRBJ2-1; TRBD1 matches at 7 bases. The germline gives CDR1 SGHTA, CDR2 FQGNSA. The CDR3 sequence is 14 residues long. V lost 5 bases to trimming and J lost 7 bases; unmatched junction nucleotides: 8. The CDR3 nucleotides read TGTGCCAGCAGCCTCCGACAGGGAGAGAATGAGCAGTTCTTC. It is translated as CASSLRQGENEQFF.

A remark on this clone: At one end, the junction sequence differs from germline, possibly due to a read error. The CDR3 region is CASSLDRGADF. The CDR3, as DNA: TGTGCCAGCAGCTTAGATAGAGGGGCGGACTTC. The chain uses TRBV11-2 and TRBJ2-7; TRBD1 or TRBD2 may be the D gene (5 bases each). Germline values: CDR1 SGHAT, CDR2 FQNNGV. The CDR3 is made up of 11 amino acids.

The V call is TRBV6-1, the J call TRBJ1-2, with D hard to call. Trimming stripped 4 bases from V and 7 bases from J, with 13 bases between. The germline CDR1 and CDR2 sequences are MNHNS and SASEGT. This CDR3 is built from 13 residues. CDR3 in amino acids: CASSGPRAAGYTF. As DNA, the CDR3 is TGTGCCAGCAGTGGGCCGCGGGCGGCTGGCTACACCTTC.

The V and J genes are TRBV18 and TRBJ2-1, with 8 bases that match TRBD2. The trim removed 5 bases at V and 8 bases at J, leaving 8 bases unmatched. CDR3 length: 14 amino acids. In germline, CDR1 is KGHSH, CDR2 LQKENI. This CDR3 is CASSSGTRVDEQFF. For the CDR3, the DNA is TGTGCCAGCTCATCCGGGACTAGGGTCGATGAGCAGTTCTTC.

This rearrangement joins TRBV9 to TRBJ2-7; 11 nucleotides match TRBD1. V dropped 0 bases and J dropped 6; count of bases not matched to a gene: 2. In germline, CDR1 is SGDLS, CDR2 YYNGEE. This CDR3 is built from 14 residues. The CDR3 coding sequence is TGTGCCAGCAGCGTAGAAGGGACAGGGGGCGAGCAGTACTTC. Translating gives CASSVEGTGGEQYF.

This clone appeared a single time. The chain recombines TRBV6-6 with TRBJ1-5, with TRBD1 identical over 7 bases. J gave up 4 bases and V 5 bases, and 5 bases lay outside the gene matches. Germline V CDR1 and CDR2: MNHNY, SVGAGI (reference sequence). This CDR3 has 14 amino acids. The DNA for the CDR3 is TGTGCCAGCAGTCCTACAGGGGTGAATCAGCCCCAGCATTTT. Translated: CASSPTGVNQPQHF.